These 13 T cell receptor beta chains came from one sample sequenced in a study of T cell responses to AZD1222 COVID-19 vaccine. Libraries were prepared by immunoSEQ multiplex PCR; TCRdb keeps only in-frame clonotypes and omits some of them. The table has over 150,000 clones, approximately 87% seen once. Specimen: peripheral blood, collected on day 0 of MenACWY control vaccination. Receptor source: an adult in good health.

This chain connects TRBV4-1 to TRBJ1-1; D is perhaps TRBD1 (6 bases). V was trimmed by 4 bases and J by 0 bases, leaving 9 bases between them. Germline V lookup: CDR1 MGHRA, CDR2 YSYEKL. The CDR3 runs to 14 residues. The CDR3 is CASSLGHLNTEAFF. DNA for the CDR3: TGCGCCAGCAGCCTGGGACATTTGAACACTGAAGCTTTCTTT.

The chain couples TRBV7-9 to TRBJ2-7, with a possible D match to TRBD1 (7 bases). Germline loops: CDR1 SEHNR, CDR2 FQNEAQ (reference sequence). The germline V and J ends were trimmed by 1 base and 5 bases, with 9 bases remaining between them. This CDR3 spans 13 amino acids. CDR3 in amino acids: CASSLVRGDEQYF. CDR3 DNA: TGTGCCAGCAGCTTAGTCAGGGGGGACGAGCAGTACTTC.

In nucleotides, the CDR3 is TGTGCCAGCAGTTCGCCGACGGGCTCACCCCTCCACTTT. It codes for CASSSPTGSPLHF. This chain joins TRBV27 and TRBJ1-6; D is uncertain. CDR1 MNHEY and CDR2 SMNVEV come from the germline V gene (reference sequence). Deletions cut 4 bases from V and 10 bases from J, with 11 bases between. CDR3 length: 13 amino acids.

The genes are TRBV12-3 or TRBV12-4 and TRBJ2-7; 7 positions match TRBD1. V lost 3 bases to trimming and J lost 7 bases; unmatched junction nucleotides: 3. This CDR3 contains 12 residues. The CDR3 DNA sequence: TGTGCCAGCAGTTTGACAGGGCGGGAGCAGTACTTC. Protein product: CASSLTGREQYF.

The chain has TRBV27 and TRBJ1-1, with 8 bases matching TRBD1. The CDR3 loop spans 14 amino acids. Germline assignment: CDR1 MNHEY and CDR2 SMNVEV (reference sequence). The J segment lost 2 bases and the V segment lost 5 bases, leaving 4 bases of the junction unmatched. The CDR3 sequence is CASSRQGSNTEAFF. CDR3 nucleotides: TGTGCCAGCAGTCGACAGGGGTCCAACACTGAAGCTTTCTTT.

This clone turned up a few times. This chain joins TRBV10-2 and TRBJ2-1, with unresolved D. The V and J ends lost 6 bases and 4 bases respectively, with 16 bases between them. The germline gives CDR1 WSHSY, CDR2 SAAADI. The CDR3 has 15 amino acids. The DNA for the CDR3 is TGCGCCAGCAGCCCAACATCCCCAGAGTACAATGAGCAGTTCTTC. It translates to CASSPTSPEYNEQFF.

The chain recombines TRBV7-2 with TRBJ1-6, with no clear D. CDR3 length: 16 amino acids. The V gene's germline CDR1 is SGHTA and CDR2 FQGNSA. V was trimmed by 5 bases and J by 6 bases, leaving 17 bases between them. CDR3 nucleotides: TGTGCCAGCAGCCCCGAGGGAGGGTATACTAATTCACCCCTCCACTTT. Amino acid sequence: CASSPEGGYTNSPLHF.

The V gene is TRBV19, the J gene TRBJ1-1; 8 positions match TRBD1. This CDR3 has 12 amino acids. Germline CDR1 and CDR2: LNHDA and SQIVND (reference sequence). V dropped 5 bases and J dropped 9; count of bases not matched to a gene: 5. The CDR3 loop is CASSPNRGKAFF. CDR3 nucleotide sequence: TGTGCCAGTAGTCCTAACAGGGGGAAAGCTTTCTTT.

In DNA form, the CDR3 reads TGTGCCAGCAGTGAATTTTTTTTGTTCGGCGAGGTAAACATTCAGTACTTC. It is translated as CASSEFFLFGEVNIQYF. V is TRBV25-1 and J is TRBJ2-4; D remains ambiguous. The CDR3 contains 17 residues. Deletions cut 1 base from V and 6 bases from J, with 19 bases between. Germline V gene lookup returns CDR1 MGHDK and CDR2 SYGVNS.

The rearrangement links TRBV28 to TRBJ1-2, with D tentatively TRBD1 (6 bases). Trimming took 7 bases from V and 4 from J, leaving 13 bases between them. The germline V gene encodes CDR1 MDHEN and CDR2 SYDVKM. This CDR3 is 13 amino acids long. CDR3 sequence (DNA): TGTGCCAGCACCGCCGGGGGCCTCTATGGCTACACCTTC. Its protein is CASTAGGLYGYTF.

The chain has TRBV11-2 and TRBJ1-5; possibly TRBD1 for D (5 bases). Looked up from germline, CDR1 is SGHAT and CDR2 is FQNNGV. This CDR3 comprises 13 residues. The V and J ends lost 6 bases and 5 bases respectively, with 11 bases between them. The CDR3 loop reads CASSGGLDQPQHF. The CDR3 DNA reads as TGTGCCAGCAGTGGGGGACTTGATCAGCCCCAGCATTTT.

This clone was observed a single time. This chain links TRBV19 with TRBJ2-5; D unresolved. V was cut by 4 bases and J by 7 bases, with 13 bases left in between. The CDR3 runs to 13 residues. Per germline, CDR1 LNHDA and CDR2 SQIVND (reference sequence). The CDR3 loop is CASSKFSWGTQYF. The CDR3 region has the DNA TGTGCCAGTAGTAAATTTTCCTGGGGGACCCAGTACTTC.

This sequence joins TRBV18 and TRBJ1-1; no clear D gene. V was clipped by 5 bases and J by 4 bases, with 14 bases between them. CDR1 and CDR2 (germline): KGHSH, LQKENI. CDR3 length: 14 residues. CDR3 in amino acids: CASSYTQSGTEAFF. The CDR3 DNA sequence: TGTGCCAGCTCATACACACAGAGTGGCACTGAAGCTTTCTTT.